Sequencing of this T cell receptor beta chain was carried out in a study of cytomegalovirus exposure and HLA in healthy donors. Study-wide results and caveats: Fewer N-insertions than the 666-donor mean were reportedly shown by an Asian-associated ancestry cluster in a later analysis.

The CDR3 has 14 residues. Germline loops: CDR1 SGHDT, CDR2 YYEEEE. J gave up 6 bases and V 1 base, and 4 bases lay outside the gene matches. 60 Vbeta and 13 Jbeta primers were used in PCR. Assay: immunoSEQ multiplex PCR; the TCRdb copy retains only in-frame clones and omits some. The sample yields under 150,000 clones, roughly 80% seen once. Worth noting for this clone: Its matching antigen is unknown.

The chain carries TRBV5-6 and TRBJ1-5; TRBD1 aligns across 7 bases. Sequenced material: PBMCs. This sequence was found in a boy aged 2 to 10 in good health and CMV-seronegative. CDR3 region: CASSLMTGPQPQHF. CDR3 nucleotide sequence: TGTGCCAGCAGCTTGATGACAGGGCCTCAGCCCCAGCATTTT.